These T cell receptor beta chains were read from a single sample in a study of chemoradiotherapy in HPV16-positive cancers. Here immunoSEQ multiplex PCR was the method, and the copy in TCRdb shows in-frame clones only, minus some. The sample has about 4,700 clones; roughly 89% are singletons. The sequenced sample was tumor tissue, obtained from a patient who underwent chemoradiotherapy. These receptors originate from a human donor with HPV-associated anogenital cancer. Each CDR3 is given with its conserved first and last residue. The D gene is left open where the match is weak. Clone size, where shown, is once, few, many, or a class for clones that have expanded.

d_gene: -; j_gene: TRBJ1-5; abundance: -; v_gene: TRBV7-9; CDR3nt: TGTGCCAGCAGCTTATCAGGGGGCAATCAGCCCCAGCATTTT; CDR3aa: CASSLSGGNQPQHF
d_gene: -; j_gene: TRBJ1-1; abundance: -; v_gene: TRBV27; CDR3nt: TGTGCCAGCAGTTTAAAAGCCAGGGTGAACACTGAAGCTTTCTTT; CDR3aa: CASSLKARVNTEAFF
d_gene: TRBD1; j_gene: TRBJ1-1; abundance: -; v_gene: TRBV18; CDR3nt: TGTGCCAGCTCACCCCCCGGGACAGGAAGATGGAAAGCTTTCTTT; CDR3aa: CASSPPGTGRWKAFF
d_gene: -; j_gene: TRBJ1-5; abundance: -; v_gene: TRBV5-5; CDR3nt: TGTGCCAGCAGCTTTGGGGGAAATGGACAGCCCCAGCATTTT; CDR3aa: CASSFGGNGQPQHF
d_gene: -; j_gene: TRBJ1-1; abundance: once; v_gene: TRBV7-2; CDR3nt: TGTGCCAGCAGCCTCCGCCCAAGGGGCAGTGAAGCTTTCTTT; CDR3aa: CASSLRPRGSEAFF
d_gene: -; j_gene: TRBJ1-5; abundance: -; v_gene: TRBV4-3; CDR3nt: TGCGCCAGCAGCCAAGACAGGGAAGCGCCCCAGCATTTT; CDR3aa: CASSQDREAPQHF
d_gene: TRBD1; j_gene: TRBJ2-6; abundance: -; v_gene: TRBV11-2; CDR3nt: TGTGCCAGCAGCTTCACGGACAGGGGGAGAGCCAACGTCCTGACTTTC; CDR3aa: CASSFTDRGRANVLTF
d_gene: -; j_gene: TRBJ1-2; abundance: -; v_gene: TRBV5-1; CDR3nt: TGCGCCAGCAGCTACAGACAGCCCTCCTATGGCTACACCTTC; CDR3aa: CASSYRQPSYGYTF
d_gene: -; j_gene: TRBJ1-1; abundance: -; v_gene: TRBV9; CDR3nt: TGTGCCAGCAGCGTAGTTTGGTCGCCTGAAGCTTTCTTT; CDR3aa: CASSVVWSPEAFF
d_gene: -; j_gene: TRBJ1-2; abundance: -; v_gene: TRBV7-8; CDR3nt: TGTGCCAGCATCCCAGGGATCGGGACGGCCACCTATGGCTACACCTTC; CDR3aa: CASIPGIGTATYGYTF
d_gene: TRBD1; j_gene: TRBJ1-1; abundance: once; v_gene: TRBV14; CDR3nt: TGTGCCAGCAGCCTTACAGGGGGCGAGGACACTGAAGCTTTCTTT; CDR3aa: CASSLTGGEDTEAFF
d_gene: -; j_gene: TRBJ1-1; abundance: -; v_gene: TRBV2; CDR3nt: TGTGCCATCAATGCGCGGACGGAAGCTTTCTTT; CDR3aa: CAINARTEAFF
d_gene: -; j_gene: TRBJ1-2; abundance: -; v_gene: TRBV2; CDR3nt: TGTGCCAGCAGTTCATACGGTGGCTACACCTTC; CDR3aa: CASSSYGGYTF
d_gene: -; j_gene: TRBJ2-5; abundance: -; v_gene: TRBV27; CDR3nt: TGTGCCAGCAGTCCATCCTCAGGGAGCCCGGCGGGCCAGTACTTC; CDR3aa: CASSPSSGSPAGQYF
d_gene: -; j_gene: TRBJ1-5; abundance: once; v_gene: TRBV4-1; CDR3nt: TGCGCCAGCAGCCAAGATGACGTCCGAGGTGGCCCCAATCAGCCCCAGCATTTT; CDR3aa: CASSQDDVRGGPNQPQHF
d_gene: -; j_gene: TRBJ2-7; abundance: -; v_gene: TRBV7-9; CDR3nt: TGTGCCAGCAGCTTACCACAGACGACAGCTAACTACGAGCAGTACTTC; CDR3aa: CASSLPQTTANYEQYF
d_gene: TRBD1; j_gene: TRBJ1-6; abundance: -; v_gene: TRBV19; CDR3nt: TGTGCCAGTAGCCCGGGACAGGGGAGCTCCTATAATTCACCCCTCCACTTT; CDR3aa: CASSPGQGSSYNSPLHF
d_gene: -; j_gene: TRBJ2-1; abundance: -; v_gene: TRBV6-1; CDR3nt: TGTGCCAGCAGTGAGATCCAGTACAATGAGCAGTTCTTC; CDR3aa: CASSEIQYNEQFF
d_gene: -; j_gene: TRBJ1-6; abundance: -; v_gene: TRBV4-3; CDR3nt: TGCGCCAGCAGCCAAGATTACGGCAATAATTCACCCCTCCACTTT; CDR3aa: CASSQDYGNNSPLHF
d_gene: -; j_gene: TRBJ1-1; abundance: -; v_gene: TRBV7-8; CDR3nt: TGTGCCAGCAGCTTAAGGCCGAACACTGAAGCTTTCTTT; CDR3aa: CASSLRPNTEAFF
d_gene: -; j_gene: TRBJ2-2; abundance: once; v_gene: TRBV5-1; CDR3nt: TGCGCCAGCAGCTTGGATCCAGGTCACGTCGCGAACACCGGGGAGCTGTTTTTT; CDR3aa: CASSLDPGHVANTGELFF
d_gene: -; j_gene: TRBJ2-5; abundance: -; v_gene: TRBV5-4; CDR3nt: TGTGCCAGCAGCTTGGATCTAGCAGAAGAGACCCAGTACTTC; CDR3aa: CASSLDLAEETQYF
d_gene: -; j_gene: TRBJ2-2; abundance: -; v_gene: TRBV11-2; CDR3nt: TGTGCCAGCAGATATGACCGGGCCCCTTCCCCCGGGGAGCTGTTTTTT; CDR3aa: CASRYDRAPSPGELFF
d_gene: TRBD1; j_gene: TRBJ2-7; abundance: once; v_gene: TRBV13; CDR3nt: TGTGCCAGCAGCTTAATGGGACAGGCACTCTTC; CDR3aa: CASSLMGQALF
d_gene: -; j_gene: TRBJ1-2; abundance: -; v_gene: TRBV18; CDR3nt: TGTGCCAGCTCACCTATGGGGTACGGCTACACCTTC; CDR3aa: CASSPMGYGYTF
d_gene: -; j_gene: TRBJ1-1; abundance: -; v_gene: TRBV6-1; CDR3nt: TGTGCCAGCAGTGAAGATTTAAAAAACTCAGAAACGGCTTTCTTT; CDR3aa: CASSEDLKNSETAFF
d_gene: -; j_gene: TRBJ1-6; abundance: -; v_gene: TRBV6-4; CDR3nt: TGTGCCAGCAGCCGCACAGGGCGAAGTGATTCACCCCTCCACTTT; CDR3aa: CASSRTGRSDSPLHF
d_gene: -; j_gene: TRBJ2-7; abundance: -; v_gene: TRBV2; CDR3nt: TGTGCCAGCAGGACAGTCCCCTCACACGAGCAGTACTTC; CDR3aa: CASRTVPSHEQYF
d_gene: -; j_gene: TRBJ1-5; abundance: few; v_gene: TRBV19; CDR3nt: TGTGCCAGTACCCACCTAGACAATCTCCAGCCCCAGCATTTT; CDR3aa: CASTHLDNLQPQHF
d_gene: -; j_gene: TRBJ2-7; abundance: -; v_gene: TRBV2; CDR3nt: TGTGCCAGCAGTGAAAGGGCCATGCTCTCCTACGAGCAGTACTTC; CDR3aa: CASSERAMLSYEQYF
d_gene: -; j_gene: TRBJ2-1; abundance: -; v_gene: TRBV5-1; CDR3nt: TGCGCCAGCAGCTCCTTTTTAAGTGAGCAGTTCTTC; CDR3aa: CASSSFLSEQFF
d_gene: TRBD1; j_gene: TRBJ1-2; abundance: -; v_gene: TRBV7-2; CDR3nt: TGTGCCAGCAGCGAAAGGACAGGCCGGGGCTACACCTTC; CDR3aa: CASSERTGRGYTF
d_gene: TRBD2; j_gene: TRBJ2-7; abundance: -; v_gene: TRBV10-2; CDR3nt: TGCGCCAGCAGTGAGTGGCTAGCGGGCTCCAAGGACGAGCAGTACTTC; CDR3aa: CASSEWLAGSKDEQYF
d_gene: -; j_gene: TRBJ2-3; abundance: -; v_gene: TRBV5-4; CDR3nt: TGTGCCAGCAGCTTAAGTAGCGATACGCAGTATTTT; CDR3aa: CASSLSSDTQYF
d_gene: -; j_gene: TRBJ2-3; abundance: -; v_gene: TRBV6-4; CDR3nt: TGTGCCAGCAGTGTAAGTTCTGGCACAGATACGCAGTATTTT; CDR3aa: CASSVSSGTDTQYF
d_gene: TRBD1; j_gene: TRBJ1-4; abundance: -; v_gene: TRBV4-3; CDR3nt: TGCGCCAGCAGCCTCGAGGGACAGGGTGGAGAAAAACTGTTTTTT; CDR3aa: CASSLEGQGGEKLFF
d_gene: -; j_gene: TRBJ1-5; abundance: -; v_gene: TRBV7-2; CDR3nt: TGTGCCAGCAGCTTAGAGCCTAGAGGAGGGCTACGGGTTCATTTT; CDR3aa: CASSLEPRGGLRVHF
d_gene: -; j_gene: TRBJ2-6; abundance: -; v_gene: TRBV29-1; CDR3nt: TGCAGCGTCGCGCGAGGCGGGCCCGGGGCCAACGTCCTGACTTTC; CDR3aa: CSVARGGPGANVLTF
d_gene: -; j_gene: TRBJ1-1; abundance: -; v_gene: TRBV4-3; CDR3nt: TGCGCCAGCAGCCAAGTCTCGAGTGACTTGAACACTGAAGCTTTCTTT; CDR3aa: CASSQVSSDLNTEAFF
d_gene: TRBD1; j_gene: TRBJ1-5; abundance: few; v_gene: TRBV28; CDR3nt: TGTGCCAGCACCTCGACAGGGTTGCTCAATCAGCCCCAGCATTTT; CDR3aa: CASTSTGLLNQPQHF
d_gene: TRBD1; j_gene: TRBJ1-1; abundance: -; v_gene: TRBV5-4; CDR3nt: TGTGCCAGCAGCTTTGGGACAGGGGTACGTGAAGCTTTCTTT; CDR3aa: CASSFGTGVREAFF
d_gene: -; j_gene: TRBJ1-1; abundance: few; v_gene: TRBV11-2; CDR3nt: TGTGCCAGCAGCTCCCCTGCGGGAGTCATGAACACTGAAGCTTTCTTT; CDR3aa: CASSSPAGVMNTEAFF
d_gene: -; j_gene: TRBJ2-2; abundance: -; v_gene: TRBV6-5; CDR3nt: TGTGCCAGCAGTTACAGACAGCGCACCGGGGAGCTGTTTTTT; CDR3aa: CASSYRQRTGELFF
d_gene: -; j_gene: TRBJ1-5; abundance: -; v_gene: TRBV4-1; CDR3nt: TGCGCCAGCAGCCAAGAGGGTCAGTTACTCAATCAGCCCCAGCATTTT; CDR3aa: CASSQEGQLLNQPQHF
d_gene: -; j_gene: TRBJ2-7; abundance: -; v_gene: TRBV5-1; CDR3nt: TGCGCCAGCAGCCTCGGACGGTCCTACGAGCAGTACTTC; CDR3aa: CASSLGRSYEQYF
d_gene: -; j_gene: TRBJ2-1; abundance: -; v_gene: TRBV5-1; CDR3nt: TGCGCCAGCAGCTTGGCGGGAGGGGGCCATGAGCAGTTCTTC; CDR3aa: CASSLAGGGHEQFF
d_gene: TRBD2; j_gene: TRBJ2-3; abundance: -; v_gene: TRBV5-1; CDR3nt: TGCGCCAGCAGTTCGGGGCCACTCGGCGGGAGATGGGATACGCAGTATTTT; CDR3aa: CASSSGPLGGRWDTQYF
d_gene: -; j_gene: TRBJ1-3; abundance: -; v_gene: TRBV30; CDR3nt: TGTGCCTGGAGTGGCTGGGGAGTTGGAAACACCATATATTTT; CDR3aa: CAWSGWGVGNTIYF
d_gene: TRBD2; j_gene: TRBJ2-3; abundance: -; v_gene: TRBV13; CDR3nt: TGTGCCAGCAGCTTAACTAGCGGGAGTCCGGATACGCAGTATTTT; CDR3aa: CASSLTSGSPDTQYF
d_gene: -; j_gene: TRBJ2-3; abundance: -; v_gene: TRBV29-1; CDR3nt: TGCAGCGTTGACCCTAGCGAAGACACAGATACGCAGTATTTT; CDR3aa: CSVDPSEDTDTQYF
d_gene: -; j_gene: TRBJ1-5; abundance: -; v_gene: TRBV19; CDR3nt: TGTGCCAGTAGCCCACAGGTATATCAGCCCCAGCATTTT; CDR3aa: CASSPQVYQPQHF
d_gene: -; j_gene: TRBJ1-2; abundance: -; v_gene: TRBV13; CDR3nt: TGTGCCAGCAGCTTAGGGTTAGGGTATGGCTACACCTTC; CDR3aa: CASSLGLGYGYTF
d_gene: TRBD2; j_gene: TRBJ2-1; abundance: -; v_gene: TRBV25-1; CDR3nt: TGTGCCAGCAGTTCCCCTAGCGGGAGTATGTTCTTC; CDR3aa: CASSSPSGSMFF
d_gene: TRBD2; j_gene: TRBJ2-7; abundance: -; v_gene: TRBV6-6; CDR3nt: TGTGCCAGCAGTCCCAGCGGGGAGAGGGTTTCCTACGAGCAGTACTTC; CDR3aa: CASSPSGERVSYEQYF
d_gene: -; j_gene: TRBJ1-3; abundance: -; v_gene: TRBV7-2; CDR3nt: TGTGCCAGTGCGCCCGACTCTGGAAACACCATATATTTT; CDR3aa: CASAPDSGNTIYF
d_gene: -; j_gene: TRBJ2-1; abundance: -; v_gene: TRBV6-5; CDR3nt: TGTGCCAGCAGGCGACTGGGCTCCTACAATGAGCAGTTCTTC; CDR3aa: CASRRLGSYNEQFF
d_gene: TRBD2; j_gene: TRBJ2-4; abundance: -; v_gene: TRBV13; CDR3nt: TGTGCCAGCAGCCCGGGACTAGCGGGTACTCTAGCCAAAAACATTCAGTACTTC; CDR3aa: CASSPGLAGTLAKNIQYF